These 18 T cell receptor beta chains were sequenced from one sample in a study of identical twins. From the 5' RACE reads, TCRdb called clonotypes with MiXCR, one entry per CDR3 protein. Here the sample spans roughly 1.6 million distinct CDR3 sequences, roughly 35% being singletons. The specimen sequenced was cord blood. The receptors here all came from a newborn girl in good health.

The CDR3 loop is CASSLVNSRDMNTEAFF. CDR3 DNA: TGTGCCAGCAGCTTAGTGAATTCCCGGGACATGAACACTGAAGCTTTCTTT. The V call is TRBV7-9, the J call TRBJ1-1; D is possibly TRBD1 (6 bases). Germline V gene data show CDR1 as SEHNR and CDR2 as FQNEAQ (reference sequence). The germline V and J ends were trimmed by 1 base and 0 bases, with 15 bases remaining between them. The CDR3 runs 17 residues.

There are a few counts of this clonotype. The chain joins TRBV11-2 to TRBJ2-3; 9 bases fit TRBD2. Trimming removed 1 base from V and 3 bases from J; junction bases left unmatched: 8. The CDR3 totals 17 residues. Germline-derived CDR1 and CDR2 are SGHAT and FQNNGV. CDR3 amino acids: CASSLGYGGGATDTQYF. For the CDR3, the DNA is TGTGCCAGCAGCTTAGGGTATGGCGGGGGGGCTACAGATACGCAGTATTTT.

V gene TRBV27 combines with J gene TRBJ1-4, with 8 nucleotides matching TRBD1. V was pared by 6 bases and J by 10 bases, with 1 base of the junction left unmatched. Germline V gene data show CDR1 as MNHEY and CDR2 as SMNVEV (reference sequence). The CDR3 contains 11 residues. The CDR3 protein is CASSTGGKLFF. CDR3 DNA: TGTGCCAGCAGCACAGGGGGAAAACTGTTTTTT.

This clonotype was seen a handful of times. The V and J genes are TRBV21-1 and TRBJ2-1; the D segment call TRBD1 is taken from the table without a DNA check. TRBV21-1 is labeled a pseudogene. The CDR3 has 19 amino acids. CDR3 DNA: TGTGCCAGCAGCCAGAAGACTCCGACAGCTATTCTCTCCTACAATGAGCAGTTCTTC. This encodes CASSQKTPTAILSYNEQFF.

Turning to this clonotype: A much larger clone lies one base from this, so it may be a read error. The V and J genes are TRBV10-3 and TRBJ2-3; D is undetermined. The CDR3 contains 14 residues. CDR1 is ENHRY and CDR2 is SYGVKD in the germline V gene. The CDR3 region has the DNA TGTGCCATCAGTGAGTCGGGAAAGGCAGATATGCAGTATTTT. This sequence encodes CAISESGKADMQYF.

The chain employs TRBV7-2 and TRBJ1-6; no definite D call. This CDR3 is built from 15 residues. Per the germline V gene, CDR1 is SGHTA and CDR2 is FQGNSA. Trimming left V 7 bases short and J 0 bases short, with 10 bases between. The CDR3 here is CASTERASYNSPLHF. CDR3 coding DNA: TGTGCCAGCACCGAACGGGCCTCCTATAATTCACCCCTCCACTTT. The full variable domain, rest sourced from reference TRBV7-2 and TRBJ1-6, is GAGVSQSPSNKVTEKGKDVELRCDPISGHTALYWYRQSLGQGLEFLIYFQGNSAPDKSGLPSDRFSAERTGGSVSTLTIQRTQQEDSAVYLCASTERASYNSPLHFGNGTRLTVT.

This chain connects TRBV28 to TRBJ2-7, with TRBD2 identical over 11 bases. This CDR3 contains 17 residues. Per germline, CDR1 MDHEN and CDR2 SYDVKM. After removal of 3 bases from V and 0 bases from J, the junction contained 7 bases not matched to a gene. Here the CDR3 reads CASSLVSGRGSSYEQYF. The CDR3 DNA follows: TGTGCCAGCAGTTTGGTTAGCGGGAGGGGGAGCTCCTACGAGCAGTACTTC.

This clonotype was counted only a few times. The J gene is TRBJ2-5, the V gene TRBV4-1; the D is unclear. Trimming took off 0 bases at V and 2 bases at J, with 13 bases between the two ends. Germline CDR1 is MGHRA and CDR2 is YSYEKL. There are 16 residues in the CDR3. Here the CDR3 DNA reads TGCGCCAGCAGCCAAGATAGAGTACAGTCACAAGAGACCCAGTACTTC. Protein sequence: CASSQDRVQSQETQYF.

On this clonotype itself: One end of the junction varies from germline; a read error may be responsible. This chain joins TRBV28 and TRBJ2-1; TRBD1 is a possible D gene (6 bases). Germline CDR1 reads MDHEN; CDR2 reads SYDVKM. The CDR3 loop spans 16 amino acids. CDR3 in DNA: TGTGCCAGCACCCTAAAGGCGTGGGGGCGCCGCAATGGGCAGTTCTTC. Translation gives CASTLKAWGRRNGQFF.

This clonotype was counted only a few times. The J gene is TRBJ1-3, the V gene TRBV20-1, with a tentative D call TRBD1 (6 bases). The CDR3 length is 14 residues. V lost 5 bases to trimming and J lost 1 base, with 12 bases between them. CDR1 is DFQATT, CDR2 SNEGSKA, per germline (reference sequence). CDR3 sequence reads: CSAEGHISGNTIYF. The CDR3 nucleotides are TGCAGTGCTGAGGGACATATATCTGGAAACACCATATATTTT.

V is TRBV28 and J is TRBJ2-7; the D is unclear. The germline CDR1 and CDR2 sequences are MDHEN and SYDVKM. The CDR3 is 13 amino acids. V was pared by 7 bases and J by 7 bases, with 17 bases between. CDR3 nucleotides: TGTGCCAGCACCCAACTCGGGCACAATGAGCAGTACTTC. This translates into CASTQLGHNEQYF.

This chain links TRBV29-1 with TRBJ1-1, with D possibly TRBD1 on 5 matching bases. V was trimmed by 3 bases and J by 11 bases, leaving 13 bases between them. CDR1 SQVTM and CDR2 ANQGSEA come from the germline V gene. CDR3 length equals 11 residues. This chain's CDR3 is CSVELGERAFF. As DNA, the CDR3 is TGCAGCGTTGAGTTAGGGGAGCGGGCTTTCTTT. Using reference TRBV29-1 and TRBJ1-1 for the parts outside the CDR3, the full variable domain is SAVISQKPSRDICQRGTSLTIQCQVDSQVTMMFWYRQQPGQSLTLIATANQGSEATYESGFVIDKFPISRPNLTFSTLTVSNMSPEDSSIYLCSVELGERAFFGQGTRLTVV.

CDR3 nucleotide sequence: TGTGCCTTCGCGGACAGGGGGGATGAGCAGTTCTTC. This translates into CAFADRGDEQFF. This chain links TRBV10-3 with TRBJ2-1, with 10 bases lining up with TRBD1. Germline CDR1 and CDR2: ENHRY and SYGVKD. V lost 11 bases to trimming and J lost 8 bases; unmatched junction nucleotides: 6. This CDR3 spans 12 amino acids.

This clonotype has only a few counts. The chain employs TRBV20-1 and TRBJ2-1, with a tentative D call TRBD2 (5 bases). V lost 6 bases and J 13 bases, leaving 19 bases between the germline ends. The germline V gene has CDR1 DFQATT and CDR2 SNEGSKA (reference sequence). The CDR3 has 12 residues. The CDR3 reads CSASGPDGIQFF. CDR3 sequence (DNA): TGCAGTGCAAGCGGCCCCGACGGAATACAGTTCTTC.

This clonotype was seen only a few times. DNA of the CDR3: TGTGCCAGCAGGCTTCTAGCGGGAGCTGGGGCCAACGTCCTGACTTTC. It yields the protein CASRLLAGAGANVLTF. This chain joins TRBV3-1 and TRBJ2-6, with 10 bases that match TRBD2. Germline-derived CDR1 and CDR2 are LGHDT and YNNKEL (reference sequence). After removal of 6 bases from V and 2 bases from J, the junction contained 4 bases not matched to a gene. The CDR3 is 16 residues long.

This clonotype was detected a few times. CDR3 sequence reads: CSASRTGVVYEQYF. CDR3 DNA sequence: TGCAGTGCATCGCGGACAGGGGTTGTGTACGAGCAGTACTTC. This chain uses TRBV20-1 with TRBJ2-7; 9 bases fit TRBD1. The CDR3 totals 14 residues. Germline trimming cut 6 bases from V and 4 bases from J; bases unmatched to any gene: 10. Germline V CDR1 and CDR2: DFQATT, SNEGSKA (reference sequence).

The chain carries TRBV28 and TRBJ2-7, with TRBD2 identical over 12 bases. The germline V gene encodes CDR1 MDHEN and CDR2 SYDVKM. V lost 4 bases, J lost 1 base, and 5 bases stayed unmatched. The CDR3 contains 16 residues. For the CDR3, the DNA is TGTGCCAGCAGTTCGCCTGGACTAGCGGGGTCCTACGAGCAGTACTTC. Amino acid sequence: CASSSPGLAGSYEQYF.

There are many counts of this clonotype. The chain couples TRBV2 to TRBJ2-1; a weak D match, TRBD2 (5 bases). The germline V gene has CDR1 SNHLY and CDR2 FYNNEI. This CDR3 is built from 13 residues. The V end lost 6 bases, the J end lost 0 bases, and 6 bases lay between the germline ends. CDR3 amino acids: CASSGLSYNEQFF. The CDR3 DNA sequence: TGTGCCAGCAGCGGACTCTCCTACAATGAGCAGTTCTTC.